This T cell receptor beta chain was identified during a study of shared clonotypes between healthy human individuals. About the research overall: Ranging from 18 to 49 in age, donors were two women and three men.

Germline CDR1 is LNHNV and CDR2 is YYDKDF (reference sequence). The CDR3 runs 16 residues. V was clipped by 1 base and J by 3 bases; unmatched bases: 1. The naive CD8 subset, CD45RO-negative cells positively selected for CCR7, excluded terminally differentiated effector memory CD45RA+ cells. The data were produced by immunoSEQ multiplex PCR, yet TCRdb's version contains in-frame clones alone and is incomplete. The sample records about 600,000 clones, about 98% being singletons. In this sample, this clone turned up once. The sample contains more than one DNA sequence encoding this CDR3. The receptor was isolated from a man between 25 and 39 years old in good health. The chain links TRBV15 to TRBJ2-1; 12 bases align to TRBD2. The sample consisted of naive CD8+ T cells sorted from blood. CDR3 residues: CATSRGTSGIYNEQFF. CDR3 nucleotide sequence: TGTGCCACCAGCAGAGGGACTAGCGGGATCTACAATGAGCAGTTCTTC.